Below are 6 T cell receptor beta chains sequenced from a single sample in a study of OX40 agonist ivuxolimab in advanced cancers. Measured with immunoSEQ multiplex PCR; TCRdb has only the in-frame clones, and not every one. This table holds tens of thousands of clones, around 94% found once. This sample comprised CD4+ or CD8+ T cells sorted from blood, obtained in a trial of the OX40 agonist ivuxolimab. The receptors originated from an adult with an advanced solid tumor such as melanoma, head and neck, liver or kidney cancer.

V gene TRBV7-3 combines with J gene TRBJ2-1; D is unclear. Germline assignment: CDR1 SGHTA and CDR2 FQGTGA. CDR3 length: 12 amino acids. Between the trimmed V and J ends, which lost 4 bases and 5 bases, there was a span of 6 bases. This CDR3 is CASSSLNNEQFF. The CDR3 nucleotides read TGTGCCAGCAGCTCCCTAAACAATGAGCAGTTCTTC.

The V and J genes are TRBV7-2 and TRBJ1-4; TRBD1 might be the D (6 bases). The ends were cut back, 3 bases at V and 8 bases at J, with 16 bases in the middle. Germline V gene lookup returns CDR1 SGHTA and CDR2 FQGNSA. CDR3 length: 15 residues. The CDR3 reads CASSFYAGQGEKLFF. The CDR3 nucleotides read TGTGCCAGCAGCTTCTATGCAGGGCAGGGGGAAAAACTGTTTTTT. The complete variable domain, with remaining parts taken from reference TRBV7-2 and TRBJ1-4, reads GAGVSQSPSNKVTEKGKDVELRCDPISGHTALYWYRQSLGQGLEFLIYFQGNSAPDKSGLPSDRFSAERTGGSVSTLTIQRTQQEDSAVYLCASSFYAGQGEKLFFGSGTQLSVL.

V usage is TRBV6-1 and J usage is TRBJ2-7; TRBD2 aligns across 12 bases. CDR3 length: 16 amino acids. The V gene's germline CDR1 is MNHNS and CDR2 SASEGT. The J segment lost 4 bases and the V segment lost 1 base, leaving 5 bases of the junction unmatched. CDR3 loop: CASSEGTSGELYEQYF. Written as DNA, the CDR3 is TGTGCCAGCAGTGAAGGGACTAGCGGGGAATTGTACGAGCAGTACTTC.

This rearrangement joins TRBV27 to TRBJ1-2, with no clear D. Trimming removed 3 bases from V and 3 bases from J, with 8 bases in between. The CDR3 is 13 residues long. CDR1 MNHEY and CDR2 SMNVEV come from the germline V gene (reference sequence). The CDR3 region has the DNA TGTGCCAGCAGTTTTTCGGGAGACTATGGCTACACCTTC. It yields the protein CASSFSGDYGYTF.

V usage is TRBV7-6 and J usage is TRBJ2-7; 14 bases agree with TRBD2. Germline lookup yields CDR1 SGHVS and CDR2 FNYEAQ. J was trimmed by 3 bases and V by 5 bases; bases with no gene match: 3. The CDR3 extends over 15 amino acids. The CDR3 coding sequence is TGTGCCAGCAGCCCCGGGACTAGCGGGGGCTACGAGCAGTACTTC. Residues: CASSPGTSGGYEQYF.

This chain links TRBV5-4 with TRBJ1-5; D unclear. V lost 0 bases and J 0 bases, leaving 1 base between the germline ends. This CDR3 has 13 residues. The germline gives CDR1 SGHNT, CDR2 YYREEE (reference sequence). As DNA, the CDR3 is TGTGCCAGCAGCTTGGGTAGCAATCAGCCCCAGCATTTT. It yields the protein CASSLGSNQPQHF.